This is a list of T cell receptor beta chains from one sample in a study of OX40 agonist ivuxolimab in advanced cancers. TCRdb's copy holds only in-frame clones and misses some; the assay was immunoSEQ multiplex PCR. The sample holds tens of thousands of clones; about 87% are singletons and the top ten take 9.5% to 13%. The material sequenced was CD4+ or CD8+ T cells sorted from blood, taken in a trial of the OX40 agonist ivuxolimab. The receptors here all came from an adult with an advanced solid tumor such as melanoma, head and neck, liver or kidney cancer. The CDR3 runs from the conserved cysteine through the conserved F or W. The order of the fields is clone size, D gene, J gene, V gene, CDR3 protein, CDR3 DNA. The D gene is left open where the match is weak. A clone size is listed for some rows: how often the clone was seen (once, few, many), or a class if it is expanded.

clone size: few
D gene: .
J gene: TRBJ1-6
V gene: TRBV4-1
CDR3 protein: CASSRLNSPLHF
CDR3 DNA: TGCGCCAGCAGCCGATTGAATTCACCCCTCCACTTT

clone size: .
D gene: TRBD1
J gene: TRBJ2-2
V gene: TRBV6-1
CDR3 protein: CASSAESGTGVIGELFF
CDR3 DNA: TGTGCCAGCAGTGCCGAATCGGGGACAGGGGTGATCGGGGAGCTGTTTTTT

clone size: .
D gene: .
J gene: TRBJ2-7
V gene: TRBV21-1
CDR3 protein: CASSKDCVGPYEQYF
CDR3 DNA: TGTGCCAGCAGCAAAGACTGCGTCGGTCCCTACGAGCAGTACTTC

clone size: .
D gene: TRBD1
J gene: TRBJ1-2
V gene: TRBV7-9
CDR3 protein: CASSTGQGNIGYTF
CDR3 DNA: TGTGCCAGCAGTACCGGACAGGGCAATATTGGCTACACCTTC

clone size: .
D gene: .
J gene: TRBJ2-2
V gene: TRBV6-6
CDR3 protein: CASSYNWATGELFF
CDR3 DNA: TGTGCCAGCAGTTACAATTGGGCGACCGGGGAGCTGTTTTTT

clone size: .
D gene: .
J gene: TRBJ1-2
V gene: TRBV9
CDR3 protein: CASRGGGGGYTF
CDR3 DNA: TGTGCCAGCAGGGGAGGGGGAGGTGGCTACACCTTC

clone size: .
D gene: .
J gene: TRBJ1-6
V gene: TRBV6-4
CDR3 protein: CASSDVVTGISPLHF
CDR3 DNA: TGTGCCAGCAGTGATGTGGTCACAGGGATTTCACCCCTCCACTTT

clone size: .
D gene: TRBD1
J gene: TRBJ1-5
V gene: TRBV6-5
CDR3 protein: CASSSTGFQPQHF
CDR3 DNA: TGTGCCAGCAGCTCGACAGGGTTCCAGCCCCAGCATTTT

clone size: .
D gene: .
J gene: TRBJ1-2
V gene: TRBV11-2
CDR3 protein: CASSLWSREGDNYGYTF
CDR3 DNA: TGTGCCAGCAGCTTATGGTCGAGGGAGGGGGACAACTATGGCTACACCTTC

clone size: .
D gene: TRBD1
J gene: TRBJ2-3
V gene: TRBV5-1
CDR3 protein: CASSFTGGRADTQYF
CDR3 DNA: TGCGCCAGCAGCTTTACAGGGGGTCGGGCAGATACGCAGTATTTT

clone size: .
D gene: TRBD1
J gene: TRBJ2-7
V gene: TRBV28
CDR3 protein: CASSPSDRGSSYEQYF
CDR3 DNA: TGTGCCAGCAGTCCCTCCGACAGGGGAAGCTCCTACGAGCAGTACTTC